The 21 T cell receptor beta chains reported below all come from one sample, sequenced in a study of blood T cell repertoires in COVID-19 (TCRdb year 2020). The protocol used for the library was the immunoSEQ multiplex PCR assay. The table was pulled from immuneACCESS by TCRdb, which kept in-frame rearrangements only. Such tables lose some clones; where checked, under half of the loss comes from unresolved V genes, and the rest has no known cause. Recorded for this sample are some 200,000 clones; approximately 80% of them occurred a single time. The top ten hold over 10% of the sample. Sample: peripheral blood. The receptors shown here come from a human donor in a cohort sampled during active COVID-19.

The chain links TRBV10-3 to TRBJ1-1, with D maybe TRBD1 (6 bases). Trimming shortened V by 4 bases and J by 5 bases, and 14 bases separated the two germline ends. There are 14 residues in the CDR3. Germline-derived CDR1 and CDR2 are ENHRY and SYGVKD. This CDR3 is CAISALGGWTEAFF. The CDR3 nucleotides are TGTGCCATCAGTGCTTTAGGGGGTTGGACTGAAGCTTTCTTT.

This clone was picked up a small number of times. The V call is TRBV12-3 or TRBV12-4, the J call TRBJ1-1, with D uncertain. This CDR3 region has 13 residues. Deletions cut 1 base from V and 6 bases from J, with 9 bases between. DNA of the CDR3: TGTGCCAGCAGTTTAGAGTCGCGGGCTGAAGCTTTCTTT. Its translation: CASSLESRAEAFF.

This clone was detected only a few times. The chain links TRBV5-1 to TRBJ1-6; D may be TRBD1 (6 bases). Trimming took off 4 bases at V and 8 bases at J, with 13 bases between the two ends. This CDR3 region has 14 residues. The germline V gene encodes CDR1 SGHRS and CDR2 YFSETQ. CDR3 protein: CASSPGHRDSPLHF. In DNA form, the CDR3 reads TGCGCCAGCAGCCCGGGACACCGAGATTCACCCCTCCACTTT.

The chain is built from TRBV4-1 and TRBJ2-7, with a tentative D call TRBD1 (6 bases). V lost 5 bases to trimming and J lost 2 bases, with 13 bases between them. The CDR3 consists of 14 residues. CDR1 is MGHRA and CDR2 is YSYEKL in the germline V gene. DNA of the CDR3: TGCGCCAGCAGCGTCCGGGACACGACCTACGAGCAGTACTTC. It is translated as CASSVRDTTYEQYF.

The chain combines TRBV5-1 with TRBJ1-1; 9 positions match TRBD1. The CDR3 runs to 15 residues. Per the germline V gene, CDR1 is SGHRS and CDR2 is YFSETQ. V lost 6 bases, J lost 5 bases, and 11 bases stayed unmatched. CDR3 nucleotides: TGCGCCAGCACACGGGACAGGGAGTGGGAAACTGAAGCTTTCTTT. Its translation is CASTRDREWETEAFF.

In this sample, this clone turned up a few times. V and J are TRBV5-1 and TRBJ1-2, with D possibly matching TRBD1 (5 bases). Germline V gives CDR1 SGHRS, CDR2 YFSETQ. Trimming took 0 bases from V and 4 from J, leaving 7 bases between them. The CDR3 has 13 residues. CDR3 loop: CASSLGGSYGYTF. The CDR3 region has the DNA TGCGCCAGCAGCTTGGGGGGCTCCTATGGCTACACCTTC.

CDR3: CSVAGLAGEYQETQYF. The CDR3 DNA sequence: TGCAGCGTTGCGGGACTAGCGGGGGAGTACCAAGAGACCCAGTACTTC. V usage is TRBV29-1 and J usage is TRBJ2-5; 14 nucleotides align to TRBD2. This CDR3 is built from 16 residues. Germline lookup yields CDR1 SQVTM and CDR2 ANQGSEA. V shed 4 bases, J shed 0 bases, and the junction held 4 bases outside the gene matches. Looking up the rest from reference TRBV29-1 and TRBJ2-5 gives the full variable domain: SAVISQKPSRDICQRGTSLTIQCQVDSQVTMMFWYRQQPGQSLTLIATANQGSEATYESGFVIDKFPISRPNLTFSTLTVSNMSPEDSSIYLCSVAGLAGEYQETQYFGPGTRLLVL.

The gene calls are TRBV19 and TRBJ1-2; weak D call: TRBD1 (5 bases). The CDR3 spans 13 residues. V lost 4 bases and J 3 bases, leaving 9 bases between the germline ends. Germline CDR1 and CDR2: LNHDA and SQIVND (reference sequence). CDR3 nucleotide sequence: TGTGCCAGTAGTACGGGGGAGGACTATGGCTACACCTTC. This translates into CASSTGEDYGYTF.

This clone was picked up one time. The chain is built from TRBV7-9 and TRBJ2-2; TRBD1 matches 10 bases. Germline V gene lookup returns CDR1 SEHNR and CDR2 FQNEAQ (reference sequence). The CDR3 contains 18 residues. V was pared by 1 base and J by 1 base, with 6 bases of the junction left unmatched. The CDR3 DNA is TGTGCCAGCAGCTTAGGGACAGGGGGTTACTTGAACACCGGGGAGCTGTTTTTT. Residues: CASSLGTGGYLNTGELFF.

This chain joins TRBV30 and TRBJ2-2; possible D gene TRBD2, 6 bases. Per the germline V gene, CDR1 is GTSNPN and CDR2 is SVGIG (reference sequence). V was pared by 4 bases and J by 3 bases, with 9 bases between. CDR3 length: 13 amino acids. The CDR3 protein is CAWTGSYTGELFF. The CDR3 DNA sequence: TGTGCCTGGACCGGGAGCTACACCGGGGAGCTGTTTTTT.

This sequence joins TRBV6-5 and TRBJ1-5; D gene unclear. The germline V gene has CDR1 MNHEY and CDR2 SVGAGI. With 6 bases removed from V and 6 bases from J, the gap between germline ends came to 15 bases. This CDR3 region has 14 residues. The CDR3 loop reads CASRRTTAGQPQHF. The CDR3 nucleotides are TGTGCCAGCAGGAGAACAACCGCGGGTCAGCCCCAGCATTTT.

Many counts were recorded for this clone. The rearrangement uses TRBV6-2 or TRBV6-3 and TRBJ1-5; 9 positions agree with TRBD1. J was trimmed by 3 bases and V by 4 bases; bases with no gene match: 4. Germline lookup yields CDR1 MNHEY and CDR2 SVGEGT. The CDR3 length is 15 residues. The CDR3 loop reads CASSSRDRANQPQHF. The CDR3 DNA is TGTGCCAGCAGTTCTCGGGACAGGGCCAATCAGCCCCAGCATTTT.

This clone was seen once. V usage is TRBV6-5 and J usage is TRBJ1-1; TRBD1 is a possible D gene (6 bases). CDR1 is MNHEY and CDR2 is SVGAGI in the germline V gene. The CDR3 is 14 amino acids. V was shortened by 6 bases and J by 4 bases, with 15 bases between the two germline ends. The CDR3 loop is CASSHDRTGTEAFF. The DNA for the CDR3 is TGTGCCAGCAGCCACGACAGGACGGGCACTGAAGCTTTCTTT.

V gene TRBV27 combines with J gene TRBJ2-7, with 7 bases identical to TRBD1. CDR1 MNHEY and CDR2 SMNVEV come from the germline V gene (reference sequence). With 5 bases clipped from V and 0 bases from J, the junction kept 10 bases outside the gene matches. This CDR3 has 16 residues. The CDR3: CASSRPHRGGSYEQYF. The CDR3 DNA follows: TGTGCCAGCAGTAGGCCCCACAGGGGCGGCTCCTACGAGCAGTACTTC.

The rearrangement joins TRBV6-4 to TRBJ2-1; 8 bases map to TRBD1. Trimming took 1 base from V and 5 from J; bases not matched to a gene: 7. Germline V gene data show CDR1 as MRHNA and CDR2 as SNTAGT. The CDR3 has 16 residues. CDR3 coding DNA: TGTGCCAGCAGTGACTACCCCGGGACAGGTAACAATGAGCAGTTCTTC. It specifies CASSDYPGTGNNEQFF.

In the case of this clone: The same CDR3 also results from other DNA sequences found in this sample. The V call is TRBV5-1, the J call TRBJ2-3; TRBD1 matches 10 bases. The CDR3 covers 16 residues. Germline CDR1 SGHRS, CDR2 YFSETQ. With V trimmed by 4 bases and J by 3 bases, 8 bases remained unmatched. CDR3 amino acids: CASSPSPGQGTDTQYF. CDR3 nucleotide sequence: TGCGCCAGCAGCCCCTCGCCGGGACAGGGGACAGATACGCAGTATTTT.

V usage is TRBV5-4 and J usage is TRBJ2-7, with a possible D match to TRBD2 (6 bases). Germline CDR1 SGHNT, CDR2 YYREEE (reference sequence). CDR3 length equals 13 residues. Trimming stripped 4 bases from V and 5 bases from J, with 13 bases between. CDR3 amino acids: CASSPGTPNEQYF. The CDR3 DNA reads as TGTGCCAGCAGCCCCGGGACTCCTAACGAGCAGTACTTC.

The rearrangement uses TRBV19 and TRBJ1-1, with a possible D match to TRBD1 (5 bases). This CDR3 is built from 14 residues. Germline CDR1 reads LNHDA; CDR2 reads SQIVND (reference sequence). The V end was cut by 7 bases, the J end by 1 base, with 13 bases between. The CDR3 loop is CASNRQGENTEAFF. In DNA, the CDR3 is TGTGCCAGTAATCGGCAGGGCGAGAACACTGAAGCTTTCTTT.

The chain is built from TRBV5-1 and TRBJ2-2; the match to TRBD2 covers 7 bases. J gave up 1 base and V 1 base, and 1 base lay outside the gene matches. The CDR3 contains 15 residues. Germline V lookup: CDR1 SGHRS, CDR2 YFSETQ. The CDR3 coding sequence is TGCGCCAGCAGCTTGAGCGGGGTGAACACCGGGGAGCTGTTTTTT. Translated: CASSLSGVNTGELFF.

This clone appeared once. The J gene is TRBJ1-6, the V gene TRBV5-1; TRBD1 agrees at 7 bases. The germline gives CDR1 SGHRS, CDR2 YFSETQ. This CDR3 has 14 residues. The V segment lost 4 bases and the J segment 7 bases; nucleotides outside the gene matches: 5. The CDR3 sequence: CASSQGQTNSPLHF. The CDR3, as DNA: TGCGCCAGCAGCCAGGGACAGACGAATTCACCCCTCCACTTT.

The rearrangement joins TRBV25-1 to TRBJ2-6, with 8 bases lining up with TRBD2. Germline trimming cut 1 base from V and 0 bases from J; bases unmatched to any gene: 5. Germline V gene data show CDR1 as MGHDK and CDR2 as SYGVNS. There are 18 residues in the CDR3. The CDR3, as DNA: TGTGCCAGCAGTGAATTTCGGGGGGGAGACTCTGGGGCCAACGTCCTGACTTTC. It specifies CASSEFRGGDSGANVLTF.